The 12 T cell receptor beta chains below come from one sample, sequenced in a study of cytomegalovirus exposure and HLA in healthy donors. The assay was immunoSEQ multiplex PCR, and TCRdb's table has in-frame clones only and misses some. The table includes around 300,000 clones, nearly 90% detected once. Sequencing was performed on PBMCs. The receptor source for this set is a man aged 25 to 40 in good health and CMV-seronegative.

The chain couples TRBV10-2 to TRBJ1-5, with 7 nucleotides matching TRBD1. Germline loops: CDR1 WSHSY, CDR2 SAAADI. This CDR3 has 13 residues. Unmatched junction bases numbered 3, after V lost 6 bases and J lost 4 bases. CDR3 in amino acids: CASSPGQNQPQHF. CDR3 in DNA: TGCGCCAGCAGCCCGGGACAGAATCAGCCCCAGCATTTT.

J is TRBJ2-5 and V is TRBV5-1, with 10 bases that match TRBD2. Looked up from germline, CDR1 is SGHRS and CDR2 is YFSETQ. Trimming removed 0 bases from V and 7 bases from J; junction bases left unmatched: 9. CDR3 size: 16 residues. CDR3 DNA: TGCGCCAGCAGCTTGGAGGGTAGCGGGGGGTCCGGGACCCAGTACTTC. This encodes CASSLEGSGGSGTQYF.

The V and J genes are TRBV14 and TRBJ1-2; D remains ambiguous. V was cut by 1 base and J by 3 bases, with 12 bases left in between. CDR1 and CDR2 from the germline V gene are SGHDN and FVKESK. The CDR3 is 15 residues long. The CDR3 DNA reads TGTGCCAGCAGCCAAGGGATGGGAGCCGACTATGGCTACACCTTC. As protein: CASSQGMGADYGYTF. The full variable domain, with the rest looked up from reference TRBV14 and TRBJ1-2, is EAGVTQFPSHSVIEKGQTVTLRCDPISGHDNLYWYRRVMGKEIKFLLHFVKESKQDESGMPNNRFLAERTGGTYSTLKVQPAELEDSGVYFCASSQGMGADYGYTFGSGTRLTVV.

This rearrangement joins TRBV27 to TRBJ2-1, with D hard to call. CDR1 is MNHEY, CDR2 SMNVEV, per germline (reference sequence). The V and J ends lost 2 bases and 6 bases respectively, with 8 bases between them. There are 13 residues in the CDR3. CDR3 residues: CASSLGRTNEQFF. The CDR3 bases are TGTGCCAGCAGTTTAGGCAGAACCAATGAGCAGTTCTTC.

The rearrangement joins TRBV27 to TRBJ2-1; 8 bases line up with TRBD1. With 8 bases clipped from V and 7 bases from J, the junction kept 13 bases outside the gene matches. Per germline, CDR1 MNHEY and CDR2 SMNVEV (reference sequence). This CDR3 contains 15 residues. This CDR3 is CASSGGLNRVNEQFF. The CDR3 DNA follows: TGTGCCAGCTCAGGGGGCTTAAACAGGGTGAATGAGCAGTTCTTC.

The chain carries TRBV6-1 and TRBJ1-5; D call uncertain. The CDR3 has 18 residues. V lost 3 bases to trimming and J lost 5 bases, with 23 bases between them. Germline CDR1 is MNHNS and CDR2 is SASEGT. The CDR3 sequence: CASSDIEGLRNRYQPQHF. As DNA, the CDR3 is TGTGCCAGCAGTGATATCGAAGGCTTGAGGAACCGGTATCAGCCCCAGCATTTT.

This clone has only one observation. The J gene is TRBJ1-6, the V gene TRBV9; D is possibly TRBD1 (6 bases). The CDR3 extends over 14 amino acids. Germline V lookup: CDR1 SGDLS, CDR2 YYNGEE. The V end lost 0 bases, the J end lost 10 bases, and 11 bases lay between the germline ends. The CDR3 DNA sequence: TGTGCCAGCAGCGTAGAAGGGGGTAAATCACCCCTCCACTTT. Encoded protein: CASSVEGGKSPLHF.

The chain recombines TRBV7-9 with TRBJ2-7; D remains unclear. The V gene lost 5 bases and the J gene lost 2 bases, with 13 bases spanning the gap. Germline V CDR1 and CDR2: SEHNR, FQNEAQ (reference sequence). The CDR3 has 14 amino acids. This chain's CDR3 is CASSPEKATYEQYF. CDR3 nucleotides: TGTGCCAGCAGCCCCGAGAAAGCCACCTACGAGCAGTACTTC.

The V gene is TRBV2, the J gene TRBJ2-1; 8 nucleotides agree with TRBD2. J gave up 4 bases and V 0 bases, and 11 bases lay outside the gene matches. The CDR3 has 18 amino acids. The V gene's germline CDR1 is SNHLY and CDR2 FYNNEI. Written as DNA, the CDR3 is TGTGCCAGCAGTGAAGCACCTCCCTGGGCGGGGGGTTACAATGAGCAGTTCTTC. This encodes CASSEAPPWAGGYNEQFF.

This chain joins TRBV27 and TRBJ1-2, with 8 bases that match TRBD1. The J segment lost 4 bases and the V segment lost 8 bases, leaving 6 bases of the junction unmatched. Germline-derived CDR1 and CDR2 are MNHEY and SMNVEV (reference sequence). The CDR3 loop spans 13 amino acids. CDR3 bases: TGTGCCAGCCTCGGACAGGGTGGCTATGGCTACACCTTC. This codes for CASLGQGGYGYTF.

This chain joins TRBV5-1 and TRBJ2-7; TRBD1 aligns across 8 bases. V lost 0 bases and J lost 2; bases outside the gene matches: 7. The CDR3 spans 16 residues. CDR1 and CDR2 from the germline V gene are SGHRS and YFSETQ. As DNA, the CDR3 is TGCGCCAGCAGCTTGGGGGGACAGGCGATTGCCTACGAGCAGTACTTC. This encodes CASSLGGQAIAYEQYF.

J is TRBJ2-3 and V is TRBV11-3, with D tentatively TRBD1 (6 bases). Germline CDR1 reads SGHNT; CDR2 reads YENEEA. The ends were cut back, 4 bases at V and 6 bases at J, with 11 bases in the middle. CDR3 length: 13 amino acids. CDR3 coding DNA: TGTGCCAGCAGCTACATCCAGGGGGATACGCAGTATTTT. This encodes CASSYIQGDTQYF.